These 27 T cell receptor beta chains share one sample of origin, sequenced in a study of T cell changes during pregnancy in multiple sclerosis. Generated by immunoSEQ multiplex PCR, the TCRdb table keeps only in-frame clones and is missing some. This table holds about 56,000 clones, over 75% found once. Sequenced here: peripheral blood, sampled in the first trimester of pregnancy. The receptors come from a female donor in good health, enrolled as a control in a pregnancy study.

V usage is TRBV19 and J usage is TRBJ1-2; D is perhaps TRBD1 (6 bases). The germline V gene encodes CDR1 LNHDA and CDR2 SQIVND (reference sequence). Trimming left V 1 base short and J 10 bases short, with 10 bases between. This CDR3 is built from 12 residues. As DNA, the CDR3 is TGTGCCAGTAGTATAGGGACAGCTCTCTACACCTTC. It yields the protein CASSIGTALYTF.

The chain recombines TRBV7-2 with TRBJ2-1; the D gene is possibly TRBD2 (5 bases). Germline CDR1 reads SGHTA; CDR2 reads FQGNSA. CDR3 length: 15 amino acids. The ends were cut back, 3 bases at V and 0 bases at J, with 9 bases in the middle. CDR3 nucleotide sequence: TGTGCCAGCAGCTTTTTTGGAGGCTCCTACAATGAGCAGTTCTTC. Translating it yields CASSFFGGSYNEQFF. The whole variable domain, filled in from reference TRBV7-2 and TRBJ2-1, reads GAGVSQSPSNKVTEKGKDVELRCDPISGHTALYWYRQSLGQGLEFLIYFQGNSAPDKSGLPSDRFSAERTGGSVSTLTIQRTQQEDSAVYLCASSFFGGSYNEQFFGPGTRLTVL.

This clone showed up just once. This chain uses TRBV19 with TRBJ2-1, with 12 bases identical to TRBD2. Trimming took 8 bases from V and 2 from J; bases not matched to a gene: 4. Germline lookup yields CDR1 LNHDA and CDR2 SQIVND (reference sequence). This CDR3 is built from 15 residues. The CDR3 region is CASSSGGATYNEQFF. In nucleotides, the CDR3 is TGTGCCAGTTCTAGCGGGGGGGCCACCTACAATGAGCAGTTCTTC.

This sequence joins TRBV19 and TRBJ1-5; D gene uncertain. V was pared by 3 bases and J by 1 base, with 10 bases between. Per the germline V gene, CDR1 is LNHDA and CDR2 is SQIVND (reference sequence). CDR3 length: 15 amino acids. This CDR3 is CASSIFEESNQPQHF. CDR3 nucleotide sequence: TGTGCCAGTAGTATTTTCGAGGAAAGCAATCAGCCCCAGCATTTT.

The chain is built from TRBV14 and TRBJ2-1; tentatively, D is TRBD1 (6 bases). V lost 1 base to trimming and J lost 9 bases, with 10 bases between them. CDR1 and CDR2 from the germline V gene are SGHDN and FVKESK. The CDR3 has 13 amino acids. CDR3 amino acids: CASSQVRGGEQFF. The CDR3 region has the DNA TGTGCCAGCAGCCAAGTCAGAGGGGGTGAGCAGTTCTTC.

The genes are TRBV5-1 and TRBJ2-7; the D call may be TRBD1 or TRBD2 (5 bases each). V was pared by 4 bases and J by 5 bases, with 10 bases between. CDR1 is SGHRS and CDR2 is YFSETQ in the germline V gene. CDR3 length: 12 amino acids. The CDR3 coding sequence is TGCGCCAGCAGCGTGGGGCGGGACGAGCAGTACTTC. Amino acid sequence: CASSVGRDEQYF.

In DNA form, the CDR3 reads TGTGCCACCCTATCCTCGGGTCCCGAGCAGTACTTC. This encodes CATLSSGPEQYF. The chain couples TRBV28 to TRBJ2-7, with no clear D. The CDR3 loop spans 12 amino acids. Trimming stripped 10 bases from V and 6 bases from J, with 16 bases between. Per germline, CDR1 MDHEN and CDR2 SYDVKM.

CDR3: CASSFWGSGGTDTQYF. The CDR3 DNA is TGTGCCAGCAGTTTTTGGGGCAGCGGGGGCACAGATACGCAGTATTTT. The chain is built from TRBV28 and TRBJ2-3, with TRBD2 matching over 7 bases. The CDR3 runs to 16 residues. J lost 1 base, V lost 3 bases, and 7 bases had no gene match. Per germline, CDR1 MDHEN and CDR2 SYDVKM.

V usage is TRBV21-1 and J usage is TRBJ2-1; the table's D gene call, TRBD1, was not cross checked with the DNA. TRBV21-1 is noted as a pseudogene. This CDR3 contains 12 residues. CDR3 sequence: CASSSQYNEQFF. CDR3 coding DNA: TGTGCCAGCAGCAGTCAATACAATGAGCAGTTCTTC.

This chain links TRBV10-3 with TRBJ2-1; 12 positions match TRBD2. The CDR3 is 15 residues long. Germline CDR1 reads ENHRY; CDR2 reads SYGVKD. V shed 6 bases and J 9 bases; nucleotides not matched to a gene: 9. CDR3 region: CAIRDLAGGPSEQFF. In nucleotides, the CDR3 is TGTGCCATCAGGGACCTAGCGGGAGGGCCCAGTGAGCAGTTCTTC.

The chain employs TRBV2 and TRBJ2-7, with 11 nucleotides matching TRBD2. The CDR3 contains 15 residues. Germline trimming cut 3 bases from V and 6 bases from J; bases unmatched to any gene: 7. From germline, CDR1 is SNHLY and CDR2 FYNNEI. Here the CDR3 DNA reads TGTGCCAGCAGTGATACTAGCGGGGGTGACGGCGAGCAGTACTTC. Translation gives CASSDTSGGDGEQYF.

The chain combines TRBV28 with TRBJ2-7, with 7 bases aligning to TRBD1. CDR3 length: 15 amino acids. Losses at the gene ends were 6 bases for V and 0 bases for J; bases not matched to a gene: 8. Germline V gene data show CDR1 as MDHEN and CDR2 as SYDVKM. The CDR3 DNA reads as TGTGCCAGCAGCACCCGGGGACAGAGCTCCTACGAGCAGTACTTC. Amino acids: CASSTRGQSSYEQYF.

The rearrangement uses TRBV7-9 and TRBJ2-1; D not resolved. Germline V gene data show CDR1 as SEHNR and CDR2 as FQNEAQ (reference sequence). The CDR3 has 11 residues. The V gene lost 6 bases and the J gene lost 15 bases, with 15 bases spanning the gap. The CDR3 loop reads CASSISPPPFF. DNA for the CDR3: TGTGCCAGCAGTATCAGTCCTCCTCCGTTCTTC. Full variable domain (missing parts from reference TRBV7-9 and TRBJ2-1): DTGVSQNPRHKITKRGQNVTFRCDPISEHNRLYWYRQTLGQGPEFLTYFQNEAQLEKSRLLSDRFSAERPKGSFSTLEIQRTEQGDSAMYLCASSISPPPFFGPGTRLTVL.

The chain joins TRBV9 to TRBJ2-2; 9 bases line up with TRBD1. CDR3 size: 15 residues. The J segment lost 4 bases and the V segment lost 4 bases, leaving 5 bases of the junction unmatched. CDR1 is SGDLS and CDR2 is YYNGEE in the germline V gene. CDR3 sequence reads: CASSTQGAVTGELFF. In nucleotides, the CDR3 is TGTGCCAGCAGCACACAGGGGGCGGTCACCGGGGAGCTGTTTTTT.

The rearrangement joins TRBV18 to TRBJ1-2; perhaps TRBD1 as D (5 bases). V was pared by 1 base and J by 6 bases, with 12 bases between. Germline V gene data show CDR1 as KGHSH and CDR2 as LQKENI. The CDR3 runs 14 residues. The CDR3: CASSPLGRVDGYTF. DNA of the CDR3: TGTGCCAGCTCACCACTAGGCAGGGTTGATGGCTACACCTTC.

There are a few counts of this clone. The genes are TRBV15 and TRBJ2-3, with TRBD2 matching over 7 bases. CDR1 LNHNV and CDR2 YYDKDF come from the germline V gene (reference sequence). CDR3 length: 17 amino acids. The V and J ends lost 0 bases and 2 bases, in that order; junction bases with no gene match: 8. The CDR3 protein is CATSRDSSSGFTDTQYF. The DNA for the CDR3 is TGTGCCACCAGCAGAGATTCGTCTAGCGGATTCACAGATACGCAGTATTTT.

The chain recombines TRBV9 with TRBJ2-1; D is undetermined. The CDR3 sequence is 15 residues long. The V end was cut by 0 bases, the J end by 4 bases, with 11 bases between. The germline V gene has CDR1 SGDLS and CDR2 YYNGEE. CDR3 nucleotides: TGTGCCAGCAGCGTAGGACAACTGCCGTACAATGAGCAGTTCTTC. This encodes CASSVGQLPYNEQFF.

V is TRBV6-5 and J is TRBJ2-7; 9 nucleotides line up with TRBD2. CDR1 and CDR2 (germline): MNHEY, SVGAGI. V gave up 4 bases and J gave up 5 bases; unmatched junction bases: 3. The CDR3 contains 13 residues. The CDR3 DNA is TGTGCCAGCAGTTCAATAGCGGGAGACGAGCAGTACTTC. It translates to CASSSIAGDEQYF.

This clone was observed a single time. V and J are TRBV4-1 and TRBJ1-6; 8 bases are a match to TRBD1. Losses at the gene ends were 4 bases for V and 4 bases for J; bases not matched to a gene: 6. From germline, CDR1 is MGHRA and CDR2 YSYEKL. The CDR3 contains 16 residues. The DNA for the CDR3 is TGCGCCAGCAGCCCCGACAGGGGTGCATATAATTCACCCCTCCACTTT. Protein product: CASSPDRGAYNSPLHF.

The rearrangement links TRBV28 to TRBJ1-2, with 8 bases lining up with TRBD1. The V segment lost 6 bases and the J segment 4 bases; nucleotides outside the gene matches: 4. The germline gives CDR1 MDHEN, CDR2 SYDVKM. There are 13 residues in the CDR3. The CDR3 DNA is TGTGCCAGCAGGACAGGGGTAATCTATGGCTACACCTTC. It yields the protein CASRTGVIYGYTF.

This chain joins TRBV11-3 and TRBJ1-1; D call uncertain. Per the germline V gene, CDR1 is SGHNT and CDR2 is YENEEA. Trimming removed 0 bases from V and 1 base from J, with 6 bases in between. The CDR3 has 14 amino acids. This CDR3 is CASSLEHQNTEAFF. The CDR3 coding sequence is TGTGCCAGCAGCTTAGAACACCAGAACACTGAAGCTTTCTTT.

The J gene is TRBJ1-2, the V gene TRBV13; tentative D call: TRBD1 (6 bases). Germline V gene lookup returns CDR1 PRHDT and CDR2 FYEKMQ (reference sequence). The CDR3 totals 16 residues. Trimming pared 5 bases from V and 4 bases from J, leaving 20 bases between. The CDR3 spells CASSPSRQVESYGYTF. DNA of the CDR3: TGTGCCAGCAGCCCGTCCCGACAGGTAGAAAGCTATGGCTACACCTTC.

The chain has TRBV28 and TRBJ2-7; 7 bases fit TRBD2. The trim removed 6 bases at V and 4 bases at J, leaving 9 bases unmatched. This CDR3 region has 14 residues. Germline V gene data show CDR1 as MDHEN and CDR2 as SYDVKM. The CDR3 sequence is CASSQGGSTYEQYF. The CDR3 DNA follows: TGTGCCAGCAGCCAGGGCGGGAGTACTTACGAGCAGTACTTC.

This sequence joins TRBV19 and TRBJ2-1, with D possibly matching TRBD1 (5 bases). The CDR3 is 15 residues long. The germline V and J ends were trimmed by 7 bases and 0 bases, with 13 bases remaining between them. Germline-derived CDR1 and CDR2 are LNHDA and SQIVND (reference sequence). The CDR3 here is CASTVGASSYNEQFF. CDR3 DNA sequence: TGTGCCAGTACCGTTGGGGCTAGCTCCTACAATGAGCAGTTCTTC.

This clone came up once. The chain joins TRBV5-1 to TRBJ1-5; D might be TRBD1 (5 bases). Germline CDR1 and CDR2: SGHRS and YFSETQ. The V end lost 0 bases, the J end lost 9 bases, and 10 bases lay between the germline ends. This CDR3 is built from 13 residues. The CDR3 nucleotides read TGCGCCAGCAGCTTGGAGGGGTCTACGCCCCAGCATTTT. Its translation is CASSLEGSTPQHF.

CDR3 protein: CASTDYGAPYEQYF. CDR3 in DNA: TGTGCCAGCACCGACTATGGTGCGCCTTACGAGCAGTACTTC. The chain links TRBV7-9 to TRBJ2-7; possibly TRBD2 for D (5 bases). CDR1 is SEHNR and CDR2 is FQNEAQ in the germline V gene (reference sequence). Trimming removed 7 bases at V and 4 bases at J, with 17 bases between. The CDR3 length is 14 residues. Looking up the rest from reference TRBV7-9 and TRBJ2-7 gives the full variable domain: DTGVSQNPRHKITKRGQNVTFRCDPISEHNRLYWYRQTLGQGPEFLTYFQNEAQLEKSRLLSDRFSAERPKGSFSTLEIQRTEQGDSAMYLCASTDYGAPYEQYFGPGTRLTVT.

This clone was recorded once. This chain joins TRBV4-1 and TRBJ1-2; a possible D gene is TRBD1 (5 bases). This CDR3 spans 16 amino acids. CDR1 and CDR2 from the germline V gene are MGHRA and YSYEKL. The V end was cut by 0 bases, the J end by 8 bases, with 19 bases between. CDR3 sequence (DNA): TGCGCCAGCAGCCAAGACGGGGGGGATGACATTCGCGGCTACACCTTC. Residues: CASSQDGGDDIRGYTF.